This T cell receptor (beta chain) was sequenced for a study of a mutant IDH1 vaccine in newly diagnosed glioma. Trimming removed 2 bases at V and 6 bases at J, with 5 bases between. CDR1 is GTSNPN, CDR2 SVGIG, per germline (reference sequence). The CDR3 length is 10 residues. A remark on this clone: Its antigen is unidentified.

Some clones are missing from TCRdb's copy, which holds only in-frame ones; the method was immunoSEQ multiplex PCR. This sample yields approximately 35,000 clones, of which about nine tenths are seen a single time; approximately 5.1% belongs to the top ten. The sample's time point: week 47, end of study. Every vaccination contained 300 ug of the mutant IDH1 20-mer peptide and was paired with topical imiquimod. This sequence joins TRBV30 and TRBJ2-7; D unresolved. This specimen was PBMCs, taken from a glioma patient whose treatment included an IDH1 peptide vaccine. The receptor was derived from a middle-aged woman with glioma. For the CDR3, the DNA is TGTGCCTGGAGTTTAGGCGAGCAGTACTTC. It is translated as CAWSLGEQYF.